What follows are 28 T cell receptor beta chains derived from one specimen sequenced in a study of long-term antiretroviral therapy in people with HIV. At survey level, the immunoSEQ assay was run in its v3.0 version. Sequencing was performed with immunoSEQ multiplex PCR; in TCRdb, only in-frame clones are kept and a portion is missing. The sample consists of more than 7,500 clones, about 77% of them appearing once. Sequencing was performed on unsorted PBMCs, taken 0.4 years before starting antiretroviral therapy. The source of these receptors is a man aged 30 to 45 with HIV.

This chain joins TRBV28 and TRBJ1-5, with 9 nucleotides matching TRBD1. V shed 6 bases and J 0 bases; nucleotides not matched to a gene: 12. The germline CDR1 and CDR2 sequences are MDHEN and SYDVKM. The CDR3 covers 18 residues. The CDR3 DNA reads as TGTGCCAGCAGGAAACCGGGACAGGGACTCTATAGCAATCAGCCCCAGCATTTT. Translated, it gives CASRKPGQGLYSNQPQHF. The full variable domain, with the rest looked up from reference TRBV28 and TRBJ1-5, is DVKVTQSSRYLVKRTGEKVFLECVQDMDHENMFWYRQDPGLGLRLIYFSYDVKMKEKGDIPEGYSVSREKKERFSLILESASTNQTSMYLCASRKPGQGLYSNQPQHFGDGTRLSIL.

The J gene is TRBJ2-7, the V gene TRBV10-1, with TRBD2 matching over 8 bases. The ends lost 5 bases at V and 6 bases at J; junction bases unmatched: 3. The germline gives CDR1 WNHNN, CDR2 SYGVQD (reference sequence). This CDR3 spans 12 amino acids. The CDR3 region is CASSTTSGEQYF. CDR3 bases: TGCGCCAGCAGTACCACTAGCGGCGAGCAGTACTTC.

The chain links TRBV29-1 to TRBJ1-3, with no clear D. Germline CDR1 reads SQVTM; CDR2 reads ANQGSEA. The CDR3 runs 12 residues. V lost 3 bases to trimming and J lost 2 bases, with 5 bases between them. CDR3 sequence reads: CSVEVAGNTIYF. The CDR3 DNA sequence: TGCAGCGTTGAGGTGGCTGGAAACACCATATATTTT.

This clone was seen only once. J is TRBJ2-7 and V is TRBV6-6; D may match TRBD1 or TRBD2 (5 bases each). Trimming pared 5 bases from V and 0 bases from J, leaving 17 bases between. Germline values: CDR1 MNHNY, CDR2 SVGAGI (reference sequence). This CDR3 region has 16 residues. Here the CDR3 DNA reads TGTGCCAGCAGTAACCGAGGGACCGATAGCTCCTACGAGCAGTACTTC. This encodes CASSNRGTDSSYEQYF.

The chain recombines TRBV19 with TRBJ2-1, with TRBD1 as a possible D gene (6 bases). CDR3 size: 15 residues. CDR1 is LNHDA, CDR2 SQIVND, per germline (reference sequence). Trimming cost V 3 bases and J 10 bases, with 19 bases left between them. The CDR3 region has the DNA TGTGCCAGTAGTATGACAGGTCCCTTGTCCCCAGAGCAGTTCTTC. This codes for CASSMTGPLSPEQFF.

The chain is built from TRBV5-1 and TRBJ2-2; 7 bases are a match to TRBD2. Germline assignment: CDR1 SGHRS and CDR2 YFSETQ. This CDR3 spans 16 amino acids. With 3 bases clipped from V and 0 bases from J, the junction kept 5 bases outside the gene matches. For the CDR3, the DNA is TGCGCCAGCAGCTGGGGGAGCGGGGCGAACACCGGGGAGCTGTTTTTT. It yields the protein CASSWGSGANTGELFF.

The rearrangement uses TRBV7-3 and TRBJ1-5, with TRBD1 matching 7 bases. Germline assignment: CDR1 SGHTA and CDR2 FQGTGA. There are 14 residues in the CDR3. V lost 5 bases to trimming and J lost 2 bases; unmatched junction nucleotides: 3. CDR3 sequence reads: CASSQTGGNQPQHF. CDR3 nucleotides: TGTGCCAGCAGCCAAACAGGGGGCAATCAGCCCCAGCATTTT.

CDR3 sequence: CASSTMTGPGGYTF. In DNA form, the CDR3 reads TGTGCCAGCAGCACTATGACAGGTCCAGGAGGCTACACCTTC. V is TRBV7-2 and J is TRBJ1-2; D possibly corresponds to TRBD1 (6 bases). The CDR3 runs 14 residues. The germline V gene has CDR1 SGHTA and CDR2 FQGNSA. V was pared by 5 bases and J by 8 bases, with 18 bases between.

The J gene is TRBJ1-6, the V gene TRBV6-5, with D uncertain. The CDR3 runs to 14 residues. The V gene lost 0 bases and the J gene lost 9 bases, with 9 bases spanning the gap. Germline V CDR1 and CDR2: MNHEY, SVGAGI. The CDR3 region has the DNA TGTGCCAGCAGTTACTCGATTCCAGTTTCACCCCTCCACTTT. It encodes CASSYSIPVSPLHF.

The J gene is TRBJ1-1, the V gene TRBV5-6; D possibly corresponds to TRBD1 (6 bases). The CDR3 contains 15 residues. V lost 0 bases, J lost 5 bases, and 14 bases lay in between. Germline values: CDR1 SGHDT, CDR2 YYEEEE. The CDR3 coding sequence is TGTGCCAGCAGCTTGGTTAGGGGGGGCGTTACTGAAGCTTTCTTT. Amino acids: CASSLVRGGVTEAFF.

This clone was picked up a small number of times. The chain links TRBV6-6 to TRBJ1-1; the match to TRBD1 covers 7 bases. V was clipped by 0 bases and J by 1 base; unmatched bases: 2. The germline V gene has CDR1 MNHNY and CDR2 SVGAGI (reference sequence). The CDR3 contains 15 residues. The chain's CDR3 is CASSYSGQTNTEAFF. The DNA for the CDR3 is TGTGCCAGCAGTTACTCGGGACAGACGAACACTGAAGCTTTCTTT.

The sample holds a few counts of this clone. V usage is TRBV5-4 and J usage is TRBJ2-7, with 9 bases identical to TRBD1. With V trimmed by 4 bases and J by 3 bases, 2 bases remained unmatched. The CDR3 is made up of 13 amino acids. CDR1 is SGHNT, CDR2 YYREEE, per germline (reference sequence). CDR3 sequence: CASSQDRGYEQYF. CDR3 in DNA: TGTGCCAGCAGCCAGGACAGGGGCTACGAGCAGTACTTC.

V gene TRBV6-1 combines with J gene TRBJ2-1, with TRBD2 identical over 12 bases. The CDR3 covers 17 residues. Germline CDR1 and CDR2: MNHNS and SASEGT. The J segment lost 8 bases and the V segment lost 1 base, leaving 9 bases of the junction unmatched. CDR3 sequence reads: CASSEGAGTSGLDEQFF. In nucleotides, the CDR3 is TGTGCCAGCAGTGAAGGGGCCGGGACTAGCGGGTTGGATGAGCAGTTCTTC.

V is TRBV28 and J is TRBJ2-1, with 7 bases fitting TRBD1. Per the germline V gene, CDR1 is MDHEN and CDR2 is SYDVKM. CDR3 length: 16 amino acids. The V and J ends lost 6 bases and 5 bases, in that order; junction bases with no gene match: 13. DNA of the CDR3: TGTGCCAGCAGAGACCTCCGGGACAGACCTGACAATGAGCAGTTCTTC. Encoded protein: CASRDLRDRPDNEQFF.

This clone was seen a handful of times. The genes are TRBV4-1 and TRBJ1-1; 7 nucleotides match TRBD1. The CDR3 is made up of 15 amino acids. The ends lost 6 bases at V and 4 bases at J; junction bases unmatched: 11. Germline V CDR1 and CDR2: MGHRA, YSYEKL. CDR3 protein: CASSPSTGLGTEAFF. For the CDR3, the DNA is TGCGCCAGCAGTCCATCGACAGGGTTAGGCACTGAAGCTTTCTTT.

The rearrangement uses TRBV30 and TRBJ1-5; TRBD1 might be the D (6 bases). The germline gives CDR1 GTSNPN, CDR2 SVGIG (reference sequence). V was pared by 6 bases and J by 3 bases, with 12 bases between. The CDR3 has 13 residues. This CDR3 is CACSRDNNQPQHF. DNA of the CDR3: TGTGCCTGCTCCCGGGACAACAATCAGCCCCAGCATTTT.

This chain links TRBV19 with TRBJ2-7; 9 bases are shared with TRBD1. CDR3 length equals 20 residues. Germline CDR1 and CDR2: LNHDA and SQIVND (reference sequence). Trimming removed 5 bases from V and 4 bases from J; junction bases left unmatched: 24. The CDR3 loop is CASSPKSSLFVRDREYEQYF. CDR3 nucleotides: TGTGCCAGTAGTCCGAAGAGCTCCCTGTTCGTCCGGGACAGGGAGTACGAGCAGTACTTC.

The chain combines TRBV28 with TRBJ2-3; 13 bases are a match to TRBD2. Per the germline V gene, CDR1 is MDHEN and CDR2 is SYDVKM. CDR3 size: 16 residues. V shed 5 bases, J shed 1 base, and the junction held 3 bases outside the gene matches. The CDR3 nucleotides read TGTGCCAGCAGTCCAGGACTAGCGGGGGGCACAGATACGCAGTATTTT. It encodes CASSPGLAGGTDTQYF.

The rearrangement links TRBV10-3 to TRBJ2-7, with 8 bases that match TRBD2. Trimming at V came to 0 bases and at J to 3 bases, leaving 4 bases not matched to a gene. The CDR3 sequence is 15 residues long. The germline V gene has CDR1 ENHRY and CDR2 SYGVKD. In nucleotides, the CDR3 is TGTGCCATCAGTGAGTCGCGGGGGGCGTACTACGAGCAGTACTTC. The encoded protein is CAISESRGAYYEQYF.

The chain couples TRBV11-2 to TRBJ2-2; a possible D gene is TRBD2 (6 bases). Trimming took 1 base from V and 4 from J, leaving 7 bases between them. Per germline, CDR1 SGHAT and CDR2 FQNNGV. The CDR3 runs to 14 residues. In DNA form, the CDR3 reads TGTGCCAGCAGCTTAGTCGGGGGCACCGGGGAGCTGTTTTTT. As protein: CASSLVGGTGELFF. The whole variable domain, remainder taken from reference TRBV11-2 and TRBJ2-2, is EAGVAQSPRYKIIEKRQSVAFWCNPISGHATLYWYQQILGQGPKLLIQFQNNGVVDDSQLPKDRFSAERLKGVDSTLKIQPAKLEDSAVYLCASSLVGGTGELFFGEGSRLTVL.

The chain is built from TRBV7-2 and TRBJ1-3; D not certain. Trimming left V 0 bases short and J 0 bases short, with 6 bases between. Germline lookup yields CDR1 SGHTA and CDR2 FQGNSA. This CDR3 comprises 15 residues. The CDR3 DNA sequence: TGTGCCAGCAGCTTAGCTCTCGCCTCTGGAAACACCATATATTTT. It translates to CASSLALASGNTIYF.

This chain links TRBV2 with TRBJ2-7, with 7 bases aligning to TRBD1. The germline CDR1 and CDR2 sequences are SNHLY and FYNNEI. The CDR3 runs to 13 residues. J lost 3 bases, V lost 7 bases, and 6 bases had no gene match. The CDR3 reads CASNTRDSYEQYF. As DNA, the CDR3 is TGTGCCAGCAATACCCGGGACAGCTACGAGCAGTACTTC.

CDR3 loop: CASSLDVYNTEAFF. The CDR3 nucleotides are TGTGCCAGCAGCTTAGATGTGTATAACACTGAAGCTTTCTTT. This chain connects TRBV7-9 to TRBJ1-1, with no clear D. CDR1 is SEHNR and CDR2 is FQNEAQ in the germline V gene (reference sequence). The CDR3 is 14 residues long. Deletions cut 1 base from V and 2 bases from J, with 8 bases between.

CDR3 amino acids: CASSSLGTREDEQYF. The CDR3 coding sequence is TGCGCCAGCAGCTCACTCGGGACAAGGGAGGATGAGCAGTACTTC. The rearrangement joins TRBV5-1 to TRBJ2-7; D may correspond to TRBD1 or TRBD2 (6 bases each). The V gene lost 3 bases and the J gene lost 7 bases, with 20 bases spanning the gap. The CDR3 contains 15 residues. CDR1 is SGHRS, CDR2 YFSETQ, per germline.

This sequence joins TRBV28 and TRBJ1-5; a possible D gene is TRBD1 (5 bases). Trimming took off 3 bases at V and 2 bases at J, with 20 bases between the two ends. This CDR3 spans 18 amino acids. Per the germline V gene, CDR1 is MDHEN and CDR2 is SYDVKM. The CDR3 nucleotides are TGTGCCAGCAGTTTTATTTTAGGGGAGGGAAGGGGCAATCAGCCCCAGCATTTT. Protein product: CASSFILGEGRGNQPQHF.

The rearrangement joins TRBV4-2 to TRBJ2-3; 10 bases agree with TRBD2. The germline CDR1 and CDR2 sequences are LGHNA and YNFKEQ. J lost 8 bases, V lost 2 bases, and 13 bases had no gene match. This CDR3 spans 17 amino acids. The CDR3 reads CASSQWSSGGAHGTQYF. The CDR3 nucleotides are TGTGCCAGCAGCCAATGGTCCAGCGGGGGGGCTCACGGTACGCAGTATTTT.

The CDR3, as DNA: TGTGCCAGTAACGTGGGCAGGGGGTCCTACGAGCAGTACTTC. It translates to CASNVGRGSYEQYF. The chain uses TRBV19 and TRBJ2-7; TRBD1 aligns across 7 bases. This CDR3 comprises 14 residues. Germline lookup yields CDR1 LNHDA and CDR2 SQIVND (reference sequence). The V and J ends lost 7 bases and 1 base, in that order; junction bases with no gene match: 7.

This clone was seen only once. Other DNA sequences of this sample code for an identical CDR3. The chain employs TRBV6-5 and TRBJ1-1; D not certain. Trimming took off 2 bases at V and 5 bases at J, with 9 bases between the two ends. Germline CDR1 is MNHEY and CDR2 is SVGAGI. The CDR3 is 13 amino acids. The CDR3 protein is CASSYETTTEAFF. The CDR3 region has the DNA TGTGCCAGCAGTTACGAGACTACGACTGAAGCTTTCTTT.